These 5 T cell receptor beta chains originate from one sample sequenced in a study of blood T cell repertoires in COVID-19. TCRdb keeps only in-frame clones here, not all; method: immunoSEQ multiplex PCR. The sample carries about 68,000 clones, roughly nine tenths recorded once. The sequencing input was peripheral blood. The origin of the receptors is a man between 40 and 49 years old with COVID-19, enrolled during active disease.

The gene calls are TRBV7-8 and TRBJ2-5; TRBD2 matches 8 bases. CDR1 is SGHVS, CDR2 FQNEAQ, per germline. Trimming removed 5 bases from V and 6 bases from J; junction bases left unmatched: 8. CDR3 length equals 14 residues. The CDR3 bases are TGTGCCAGCAGCATCAGGACTAGCCTCAAGACCCAGTACTTC. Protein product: CASSIRTSLKTQYF.

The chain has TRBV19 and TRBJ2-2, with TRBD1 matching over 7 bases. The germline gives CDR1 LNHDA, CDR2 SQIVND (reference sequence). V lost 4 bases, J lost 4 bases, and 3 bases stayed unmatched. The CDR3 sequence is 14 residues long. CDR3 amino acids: CASSSPGGTGELFF. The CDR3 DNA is TGTGCCAGTAGTAGCCCAGGGGGCACCGGGGAGCTGTTTTTT.

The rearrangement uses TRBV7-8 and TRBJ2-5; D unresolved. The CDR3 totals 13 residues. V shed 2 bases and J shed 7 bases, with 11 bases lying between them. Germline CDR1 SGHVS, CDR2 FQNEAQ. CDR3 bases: TGTGCCAGCAGCTTACTAGAGCTGGGGACCCAGTACTTC. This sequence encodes CASSLLELGTQYF.

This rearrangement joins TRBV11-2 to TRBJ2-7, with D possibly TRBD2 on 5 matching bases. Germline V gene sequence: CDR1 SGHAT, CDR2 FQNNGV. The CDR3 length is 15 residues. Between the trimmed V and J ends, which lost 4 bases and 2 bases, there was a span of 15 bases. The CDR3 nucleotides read TGTGCCAGCAGCTCAACGGTTAGGAGGACCTACGAGCAGTACTTC. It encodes CASSSTVRRTYEQYF.

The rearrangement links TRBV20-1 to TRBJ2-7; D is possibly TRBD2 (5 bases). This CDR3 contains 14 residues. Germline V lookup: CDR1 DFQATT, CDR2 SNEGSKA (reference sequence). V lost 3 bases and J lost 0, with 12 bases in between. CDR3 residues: CSASLGLPSYEQYF. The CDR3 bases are TGCAGTGCTAGTCTAGGACTTCCCTCCTACGAGCAGTACTTC.